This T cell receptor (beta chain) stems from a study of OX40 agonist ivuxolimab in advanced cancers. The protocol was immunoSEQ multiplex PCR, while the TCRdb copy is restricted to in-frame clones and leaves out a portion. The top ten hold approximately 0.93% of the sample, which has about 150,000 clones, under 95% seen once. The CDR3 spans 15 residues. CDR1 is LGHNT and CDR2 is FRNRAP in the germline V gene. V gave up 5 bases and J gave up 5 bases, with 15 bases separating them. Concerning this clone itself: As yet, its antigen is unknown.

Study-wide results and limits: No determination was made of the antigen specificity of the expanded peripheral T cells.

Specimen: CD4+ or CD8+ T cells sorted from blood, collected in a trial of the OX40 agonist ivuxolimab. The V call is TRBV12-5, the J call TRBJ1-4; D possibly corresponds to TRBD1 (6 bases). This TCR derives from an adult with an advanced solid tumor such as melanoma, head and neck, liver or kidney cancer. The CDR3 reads CASGDPDSTNEKLFF. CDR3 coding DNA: TGTGCTAGTGGTGACCCGGACAGTACGAATGAAAAACTGTTTTTT.